This record concerns one TCR beta chain sequence. Its antigen remains unknown. V lost 5 bases and J lost 7, with 10 bases in between. CDR1 is SEHNR, CDR2 FQNEAQ, per germline (reference sequence). CDR3 length equals 12 residues. Only CD45RO-negative cells positively selected for CCR7 counted as naive CD8 cells, so terminally differentiated effector memory CD45RA+ cells were excluded. All donors qualified as healthy HIV-negative adults and had experienced no recent acute infections or vaccinations. Every one of the donors was a Caucasian adult that lived in Nashville, Tennessee. This record comes from a study of shared clonotypes between healthy human individuals. In the study overall: Donor ages ranged 18 to 49 years: a couple of women, a few men. Study outcomes and limitations: Relative to clonotypes present in all four donors, those not shared had lower generation probabilities.

Libraries were prepared by immunoSEQ multiplex PCR; TCRdb keeps only in-frame clonotypes and omits some of them. The table has approximately 650,000 clones, 95% seen once. The clonotype was recovered from a young woman in good health. The sample consisted of naive CD8+ T cells sorted from blood. This rearrangement joins TRBV7-9 to TRBJ2-3; D not resolved. The CDR3 region has the DNA TGTGCCAGCAGCACCGGCGGTAATACGCAGTATTTT. Residues: CASSTGGNTQYF. The full variable domain, its missing parts supplied by reference TRBV7-9 and TRBJ2-3, is DTGVSQNPRHKITKRGQNVTFRCDPISEHNRLYWYRQTLGQGPEFLTYFQNEAQLEKSRLLSDRFSAERPKGSFSTLEIQRTEQGDSAMYLCASSTGGNTQYFGPGTRLTVL.